The TCR beta chain under discussion was sequenced for a study of regulatory dendritic cells for organ transplantation. Study in general: Regulatory dendritic cells were monocyte-derived, receiving vitamin D3 on days 0 and 4 and IL-10 on day 4.

TCRdb keeps only in-frame clones here, not all; method: immunoSEQ multiplex PCR. The sample records over 8,500 clones, about 75% being singletons. V gave up 8 bases and J gave up 2 bases, with 15 bases separating them. The length of the CDR3 is 14 residues. Looked up from germline, CDR1 is MNHNY and CDR2 is SVGAGI (reference sequence). Sorted T cells were CFSE-labeled and cultured 5 days with allogeneic regulatory or mature dendritic cells at 1:10. Memory T cells were CD45RO+, naive were CD45RA+, sorted by FACS. General observations from the study: Regulatory dendritic cells appeared to expand memory CD8+ clones less than mature ones. The most alloreactive TCR clonotypes were found in resting memory CD8+ cells.

With respect to this clone: Its antigen is not identified.

The sequencing sample was made of memory CD4+ T cells from blood cultured with regulatory dendritic cells. Subset meaning: CD45RO+ memory T cells. This TCR came from a human donor in good health. The gene calls are TRBV6-6 and TRBJ1-1; D is uncertain. DNA of the CDR3: TGTGCCAGCCACCTAGCCGAGGCTAACACTGAAGCTTTCTTT. It specifies CASHLAEANTEAFF.